This entry lists 15 T cell receptor beta chains sequenced from one sample in a study of T cell responses to AZD1222 COVID-19 vaccine. This table comes from immunoSEQ multiplex PCR, and its TCRdb copy is limited to in-frame clones, with some not included. Of about 150,000 clones listed, roughly 89% are singletons. The sequencing used peripheral blood, collected 28 days after the second AZD1222 dose. The receptor source for this set is an adult who received the AZD1222 COVID-19 vaccine.

This clone has a single count. The V gene is TRBV5-5, the J gene TRBJ2-1; D is possibly TRBD2 (6 bases). Per germline, CDR1 SGHKS and CDR2 YYEKEE (reference sequence). V was pared by 4 bases and J by 4 bases, with 15 bases between. The CDR3 is 15 amino acids. The CDR3, as DNA: TGTGCCAGCAGCCGGGGAGTGGGGGGATACAATGAGCAGTTCTTC. It is translated as CASSRGVGGYNEQFF.

The rearrangement links TRBV13 to TRBJ2-6; no reliable D call. Germline assignment: CDR1 PRHDT and CDR2 FYEKMQ (reference sequence). V shed 0 bases and J shed 0 bases, with 9 bases lying between them. The CDR3 has 17 residues. CDR3 in DNA: TGTGCCAGCAGCTTAGGGACATCCTACTCTGGGGCCAACGTCCTGACTTTC. Translated: CASSLGTSYSGANVLTF.

The chain links TRBV27 to TRBJ1-2, with D possibly matching TRBD1 (6 bases). Trimming took off 5 bases at V and 8 bases at J, with 15 bases between the two ends. The CDR3 extends over 13 amino acids. CDR1 is MNHEY and CDR2 is SMNVEV in the germline V gene (reference sequence). CDR3 in DNA: TGTGCCAGCAGTCCGCTGGGGGCGCGAGGCTACACCTTC. The encoded protein is CASSPLGARGYTF.

The rearrangement links TRBV27 to TRBJ1-2; 11 bases map to TRBD1. The ends lost 4 bases at V and 2 bases at J; junction bases unmatched: 9. Germline CDR1 is MNHEY and CDR2 is SMNVEV (reference sequence). The CDR3 spans 17 residues. The CDR3 DNA reads as TGTGCCAGCAGTTCAAGTCCGGGACAGGGGGTAAACTATGGCTACACCTTC. This translates into CASSSSPGQGVNYGYTF.

J is TRBJ2-6 and V is TRBV18; possible D gene TRBD1, 6 bases. The ends were cut back, 2 bases at V and 2 bases at J, with 7 bases in the middle. The CDR3 extends over 15 amino acids. CDR1 is KGHSH, CDR2 LQKENI, per germline. The CDR3 spells CASSPDRPGANVLTF. The CDR3 DNA follows: TGTGCCAGCTCACCAGACAGGCCTGGGGCCAACGTCCTGACTTTC.

This chain links TRBV9 with TRBJ1-1; the D gene is possibly TRBD1 (6 bases). Deletions cut 4 bases from V and 1 base from J, with 11 bases between. The CDR3 has 14 amino acids. From germline, CDR1 is SGDLS and CDR2 YYNGEE. CDR3 DNA: TGTGCCAGCAGCCCAAGGACAGAGAACACTGAAGCTTTCTTT. Amino acid sequence: CASSPRTENTEAFF.

CDR3 sequence (DNA): TGTGCCAGCGGGGCAGTCGGCAATCAGCCCCAGCATTTT. It is translated as CASGAVGNQPQHF. This chain uses TRBV27 with TRBJ1-5; D is possibly TRBD1 (5 bases). The CDR3 extends over 13 amino acids. V shed 8 bases and J shed 2 bases, with 10 bases lying between them. The germline gives CDR1 MNHEY, CDR2 SMNVEV (reference sequence).

This sequence joins TRBV7-2 and TRBJ2-7; 9 bases are shared with TRBD1. CDR3 length equals 15 residues. Germline trimming cut 1 base from V and 4 bases from J; bases unmatched to any gene: 5. The germline gives CDR1 SGHTA, CDR2 FQGNSA. Written as DNA, the CDR3 is TGTGCCAGCAGCTTAGTCGCAGGGACAGGGTACGAGCAGTACTTC. This gives the protein CASSLVAGTGYEQYF.

The V and J genes are TRBV6-5 and TRBJ2-5, with 7 bases matching TRBD1. Germline CDR1 MNHEY, CDR2 SVGAGI. CDR3 length equals 15 residues. J lost 5 bases, V lost 7 bases, and 13 bases had no gene match. The CDR3 spells CASNYHYLRGETQYF. For the CDR3, the DNA is TGTGCCAGCAACTACCACTATCTCAGGGGGGAGACCCAGTACTTC.

V gene TRBV19 combines with J gene TRBJ1-5; perhaps TRBD1 as D (5 bases). Trimming took 6 bases from V and 0 from J, leaving 12 bases between them. Germline-derived CDR1 and CDR2 are LNHDA and SQIVND (reference sequence). This CDR3 is built from 15 residues. DNA of the CDR3: TGTGCCAGTAGCCCGACAGACTATAGCAATCAGCCCCAGCATTTT. Translated: CASSPTDYSNQPQHF.

The chain carries TRBV5-1 and TRBJ1-1, with 7 bases matching TRBD1. The V and J ends lost 1 base and 4 bases, in that order; junction bases with no gene match: 7. CDR3 length: 15 amino acids. From germline, CDR1 is SGHRS and CDR2 YFSETQ. The CDR3 reads CASSLNQGGSTEAFF. DNA of the CDR3: TGCGCCAGCAGCTTGAATCAGGGGGGTAGCACTGAAGCTTTCTTT.

The chain couples TRBV6-5 to TRBJ2-5; D is ambiguous. V lost 4 bases, J lost 1 base, and 7 bases lay in between. CDR1 is MNHEY, CDR2 SVGAGI, per germline. The CDR3 is made up of 13 amino acids. CDR3 nucleotide sequence: TGTGCCAGCAGTTTGGACGCCCAAGAGACCCAGTACTTC. It codes for CASSLDAQETQYF.

V is TRBV6-2 or TRBV6-3 and J is TRBJ2-2, with 15 bases fitting TRBD2. The germline V gene encodes CDR1 MNHEY and CDR2 SVGEGT. The CDR3 length is 17 residues. V gave up 6 bases and J gave up 5 bases; unmatched junction bases: 7. CDR3 in amino acids: CASSWTSGGVRTGELFF. CDR3 sequence (DNA): TGTGCCAGCAGCTGGACTAGCGGGGGGGTCAGAACCGGGGAGCTGTTTTTT.

This chain connects TRBV10-2 to TRBJ2-1; D is unclear. The ends were cut back, 6 bases at V and 4 bases at J, with 1 base in the middle. Germline V gene sequence: CDR1 WSHSY, CDR2 SAAADI. The CDR3 contains 10 residues. CDR3 nucleotides: TGCGCCAGCAGGTACAATGAGCAGTTCTTC. It specifies CASRYNEQFF.

This chain uses TRBV7-9 with TRBJ2-1, with 13 bases matching TRBD2. Germline-derived CDR1 and CDR2 are SEHNR and FQNEAQ (reference sequence). The CDR3 spans 19 residues. V shed 5 bases and J 3 bases; nucleotides not matched to a gene: 13. This CDR3 is CASSTRVWRLAGGYNEQFF. For the CDR3, the DNA is TGTGCCAGCAGCACCAGGGTATGGAGACTAGCGGGAGGCTACAATGAGCAGTTCTTC.